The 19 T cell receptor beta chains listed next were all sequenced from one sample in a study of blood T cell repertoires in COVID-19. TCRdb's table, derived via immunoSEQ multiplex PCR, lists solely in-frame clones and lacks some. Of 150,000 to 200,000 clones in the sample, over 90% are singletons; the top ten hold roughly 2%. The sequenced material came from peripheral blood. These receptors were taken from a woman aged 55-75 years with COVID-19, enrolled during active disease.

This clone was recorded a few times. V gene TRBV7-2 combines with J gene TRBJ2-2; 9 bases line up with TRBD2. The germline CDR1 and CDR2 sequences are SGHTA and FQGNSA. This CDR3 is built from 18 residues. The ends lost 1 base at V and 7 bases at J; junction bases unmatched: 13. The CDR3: CASSLVVAGGPSGGELFF. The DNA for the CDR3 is TGTGCCAGCAGCTTAGTTGTGGCGGGGGGGCCCTCAGGCGGGGAGCTGTTTTTT.

The CDR3 sequence: CASGAVTEAFF. CDR3 DNA: TGTGCCAGCGGGGCGGTCACTGAAGCTTTCTTT. V is TRBV7-9 and J is TRBJ1-1, with D possibly matching TRBD1 (5 bases). The V end lost 8 bases, the J end lost 4 bases, and 8 bases lay between the germline ends. Germline-derived CDR1 and CDR2 are SEHNR and FQNEAQ (reference sequence). The CDR3 runs 11 residues.

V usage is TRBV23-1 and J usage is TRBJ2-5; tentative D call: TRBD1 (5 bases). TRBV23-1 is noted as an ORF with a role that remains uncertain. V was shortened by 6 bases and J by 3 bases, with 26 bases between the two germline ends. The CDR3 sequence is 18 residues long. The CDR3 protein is CASSPETEGAPIEETQYF. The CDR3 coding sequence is TGCGCCAGCAGCCCAGAGACGGAAGGGGCCCCAATCGAAGAGACCCAGTACTTC.

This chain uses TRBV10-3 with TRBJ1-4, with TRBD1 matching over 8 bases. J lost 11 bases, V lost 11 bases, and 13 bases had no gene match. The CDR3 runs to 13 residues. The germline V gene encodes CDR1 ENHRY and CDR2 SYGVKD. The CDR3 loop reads CASQGEPGAKLFF. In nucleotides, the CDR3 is TGTGCCTCACAGGGGGAACCAGGAGCCAAACTGTTTTTT.

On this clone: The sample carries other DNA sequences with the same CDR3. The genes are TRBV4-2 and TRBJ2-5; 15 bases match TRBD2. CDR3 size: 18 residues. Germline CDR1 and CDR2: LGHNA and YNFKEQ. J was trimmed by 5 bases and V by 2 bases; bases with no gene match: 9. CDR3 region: CASSQFISGTSGGETQYF. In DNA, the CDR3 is TGTGCCAGCAGCCAATTCATCTCCGGGACTAGCGGGGGGGAGACCCAGTACTTC.

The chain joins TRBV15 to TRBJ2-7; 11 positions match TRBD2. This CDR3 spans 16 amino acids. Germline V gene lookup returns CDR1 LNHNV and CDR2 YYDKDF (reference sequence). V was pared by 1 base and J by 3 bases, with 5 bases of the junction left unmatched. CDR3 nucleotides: TGTGCCACCAGCAGAGGTTCCGGGACTAGCGGCTACGAGCAGTACTTC. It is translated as CATSRGSGTSGYEQYF. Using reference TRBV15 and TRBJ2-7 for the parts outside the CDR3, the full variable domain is DAMVIQNPRYQVTQFGKPVTLSCSQTLNHNVMYWYQQKSSQAPKLLFHYYDKDFNNEADTPDNFQSRRPNTSFCFLDIRSPGLGDTAMYLCATSRGSGTSGYEQYFGPGTRLTVT.

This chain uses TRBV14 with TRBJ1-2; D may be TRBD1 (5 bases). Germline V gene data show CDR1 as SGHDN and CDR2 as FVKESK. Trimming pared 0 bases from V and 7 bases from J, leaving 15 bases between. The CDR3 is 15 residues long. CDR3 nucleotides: TGTGCCAGCAGCCAAGATTCCAGGGTCGGGGGTGGCTACACCTTC. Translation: CASSQDSRVGGGYTF.

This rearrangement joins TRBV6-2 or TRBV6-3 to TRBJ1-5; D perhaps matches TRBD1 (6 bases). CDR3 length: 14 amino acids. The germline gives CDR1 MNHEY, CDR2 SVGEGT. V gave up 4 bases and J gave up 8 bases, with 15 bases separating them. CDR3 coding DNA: TGTGCCAGCAGTTCAGTACAGGGCTGGGAGCCCCAGCATTTT. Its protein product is CASSSVQGWEPQHF.

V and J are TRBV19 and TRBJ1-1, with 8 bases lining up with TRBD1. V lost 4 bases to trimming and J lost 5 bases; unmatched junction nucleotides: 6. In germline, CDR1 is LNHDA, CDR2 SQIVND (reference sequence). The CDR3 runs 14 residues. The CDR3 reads CASSKDRVGTEAFF. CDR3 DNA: TGTGCCAGTAGTAAGGACAGGGTGGGGACTGAAGCTTTCTTT.

The CDR3 sequence: CASSVRYGYTF. CDR3 nucleotides: TGTGCCAGCAGCGTCCGCTATGGCTACACCTTC. The chain employs TRBV6-5 and TRBJ1-2; no firm D call. Trimming stripped 6 bases from V and 4 bases from J, with 6 bases between. This CDR3 comprises 11 residues. CDR1 MNHEY and CDR2 SVGAGI come from the germline V gene.

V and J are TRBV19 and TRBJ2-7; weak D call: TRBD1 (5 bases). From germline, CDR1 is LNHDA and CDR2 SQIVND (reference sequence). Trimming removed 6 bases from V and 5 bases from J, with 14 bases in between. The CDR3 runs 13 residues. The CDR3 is CASSHPQGDEQYF. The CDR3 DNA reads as TGTGCCAGTAGCCATCCCCAGGGTGACGAGCAGTACTTC.

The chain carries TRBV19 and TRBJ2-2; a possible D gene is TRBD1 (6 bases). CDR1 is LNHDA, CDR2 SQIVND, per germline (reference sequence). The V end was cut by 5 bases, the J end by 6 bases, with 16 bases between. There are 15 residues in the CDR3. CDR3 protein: CASSGAGAYAGELFF. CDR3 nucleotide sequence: TGTGCCAGTAGTGGTGCAGGGGCATACGCCGGGGAGCTGTTTTTT. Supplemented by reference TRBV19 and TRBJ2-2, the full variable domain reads DGGITQSPKYLFRKEGQNVTLSCEQNLNHDAMYWYRQDPGQGLRLIYYSQIVNDFQKGDIAEGYSVSREKKESFPLTVTSAQKNPTAFYLCASSGAGAYAGELFFGEGSRLTVL.

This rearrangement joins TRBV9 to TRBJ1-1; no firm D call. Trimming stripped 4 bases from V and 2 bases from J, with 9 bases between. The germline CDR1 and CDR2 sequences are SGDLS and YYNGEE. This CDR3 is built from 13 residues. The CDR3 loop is CASSPQLNTEAFF. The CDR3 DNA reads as TGTGCCAGCAGCCCCCAGTTAAACACTGAAGCTTTCTTT.

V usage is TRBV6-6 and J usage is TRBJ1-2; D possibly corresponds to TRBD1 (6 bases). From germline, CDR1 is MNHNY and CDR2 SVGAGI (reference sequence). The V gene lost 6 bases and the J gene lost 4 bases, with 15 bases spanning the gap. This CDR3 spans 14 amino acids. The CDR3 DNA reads TGTGCCAGCAGACCCGAACAGGGCCCCTATGGCTACACCTTC. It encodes CASRPEQGPYGYTF.

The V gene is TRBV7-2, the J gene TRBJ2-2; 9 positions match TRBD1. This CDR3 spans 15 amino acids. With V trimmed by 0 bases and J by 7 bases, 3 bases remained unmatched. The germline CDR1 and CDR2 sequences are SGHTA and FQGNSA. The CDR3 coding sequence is TGTGCCAGCAGCTTAGCACAGGGGGCCTTCGGGGAGCTGTTTTTT. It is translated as CASSLAQGAFGELFF.

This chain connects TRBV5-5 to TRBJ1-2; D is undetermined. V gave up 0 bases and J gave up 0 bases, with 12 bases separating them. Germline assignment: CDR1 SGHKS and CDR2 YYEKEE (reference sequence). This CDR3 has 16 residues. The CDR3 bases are TGTGCCAGCAGCTTGGACGGTTCAACCTCTAACTATGGCTACACCTTC. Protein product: CASSLDGSTSNYGYTF.

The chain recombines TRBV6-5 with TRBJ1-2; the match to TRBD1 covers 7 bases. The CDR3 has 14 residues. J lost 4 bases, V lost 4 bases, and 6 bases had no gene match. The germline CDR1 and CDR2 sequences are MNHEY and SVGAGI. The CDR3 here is CASSSLPGGYGYTF. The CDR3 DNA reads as TGTGCCAGCAGTTCCCTCCCAGGGGGCTATGGCTACACCTTC.

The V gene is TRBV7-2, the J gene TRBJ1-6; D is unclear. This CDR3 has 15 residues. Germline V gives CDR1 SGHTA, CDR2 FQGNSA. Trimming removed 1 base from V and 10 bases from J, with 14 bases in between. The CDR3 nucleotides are TGTGCCAGCAGCTTAGTCGAGGGAAGTGGGTCACCCCTCCACTTT. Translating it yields CASSLVEGSGSPLHF.

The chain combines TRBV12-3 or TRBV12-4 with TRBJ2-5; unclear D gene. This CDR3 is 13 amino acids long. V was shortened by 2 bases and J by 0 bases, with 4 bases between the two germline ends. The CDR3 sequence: CASSLRDQETQYF. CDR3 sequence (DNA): TGTGCCAGCAGTTTACGGGACCAAGAGACCCAGTACTTC.